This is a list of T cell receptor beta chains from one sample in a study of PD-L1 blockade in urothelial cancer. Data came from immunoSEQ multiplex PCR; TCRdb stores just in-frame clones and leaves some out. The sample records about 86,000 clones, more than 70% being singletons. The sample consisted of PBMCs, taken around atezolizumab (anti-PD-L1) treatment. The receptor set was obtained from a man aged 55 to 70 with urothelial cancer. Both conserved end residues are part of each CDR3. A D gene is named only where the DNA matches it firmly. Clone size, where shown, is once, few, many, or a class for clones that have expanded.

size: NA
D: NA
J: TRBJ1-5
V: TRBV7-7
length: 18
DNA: TGTGCTAGCAGCTTAGCGAGGAGGACGCGGCCCCAAAATCAGCCCCAGCATTTT
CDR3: CASSLARRTRPQNQPQHF

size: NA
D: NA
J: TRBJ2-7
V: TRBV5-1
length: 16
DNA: TGCGCCAGCAGACCCATATACCGGGAAGGAAGTCGCGAGCAGTACTTC
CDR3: CASRPIYREGSREQYF

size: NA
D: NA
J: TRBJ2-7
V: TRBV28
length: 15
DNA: TGTGCCAGCAGTTTACCCGGGGAGTCCTCCTACGAGCAGTACTTC
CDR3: CASSLPGESSYEQYF

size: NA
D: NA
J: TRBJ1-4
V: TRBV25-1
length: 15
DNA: TGTGCCAGCAGTGACTGGCGGGGTGAAGGTGAAAAACTGTTTTTT
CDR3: CASSDWRGEGEKLFF

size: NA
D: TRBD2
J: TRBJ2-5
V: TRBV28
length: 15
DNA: TGTGCCATTCTGGGACTAGCGTTAGGGGGAGAGACCCAGTACTTC
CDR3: CAILGLALGGETQYF

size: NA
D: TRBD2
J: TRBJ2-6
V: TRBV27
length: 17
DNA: TGTGCCAGCAGTGGCGGCGGGGGGCGGACCGGGGCCAACGTCCTGACTTTC
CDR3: CASSGGGGRTGANVLTF

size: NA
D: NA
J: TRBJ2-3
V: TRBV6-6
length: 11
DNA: TGTGCCAGCGGGGCCGGGCCTACGCAGTATTTT
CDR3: CASGAGPTQYF

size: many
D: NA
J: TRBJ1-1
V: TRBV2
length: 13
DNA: TGTGCCAGCACCCTATACGGGGATACTGAAGCTTTCTTT
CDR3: CASTLYGDTEAFF

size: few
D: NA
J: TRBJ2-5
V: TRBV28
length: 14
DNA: TGTGCCAGCAGTTTCCCTGGGGCCCAAGAGACCCAGTACTTC
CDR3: CASSFPGAQETQYF

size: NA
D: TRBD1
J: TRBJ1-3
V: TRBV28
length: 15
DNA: TGTGCCAGCAGCCGCACCGGGACAGGAGGAAACACCATATATTTT
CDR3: CASSRTGTGGNTIYF

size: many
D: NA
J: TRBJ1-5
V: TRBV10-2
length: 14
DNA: TGCGCCAGCAAGAGGCGGGGGTCGGATCAGCCCCAGCATTTT
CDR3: CASKRRGSDQPQHF

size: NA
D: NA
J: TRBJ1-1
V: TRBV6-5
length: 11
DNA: TGTGCCAGCAGTTACCGGGGTGAAGCTTTCTTT
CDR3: CASSYRGEAFF

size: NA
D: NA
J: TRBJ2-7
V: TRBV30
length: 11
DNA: TGTGCCTTACAGGAAAGATACGAGCAGTACTTC
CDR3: CALQERYEQYF

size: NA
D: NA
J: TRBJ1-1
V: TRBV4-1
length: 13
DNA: TGCGCCAGCAGCCAGGAAACAGGGTACGGGGCTTTCTTT
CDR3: CASSQETGYGAFF

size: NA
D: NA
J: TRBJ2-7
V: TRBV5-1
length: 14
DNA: TGCGCCAGCAGCTTGGATGCAGGGAACGACGAGCAGTACTTC
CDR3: CASSLDAGNDEQYF

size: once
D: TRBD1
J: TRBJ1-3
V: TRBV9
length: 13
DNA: TGTGCCAACCTCAGGGGGCCTGGAAACACCATATATTTT
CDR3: CANLRGPGNTIYF

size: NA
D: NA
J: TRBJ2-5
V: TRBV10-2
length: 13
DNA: TGCGCCAGCAGCTACGGGACTCAAGAGACCCAGTACTTC
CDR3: CASSYGTQETQYF

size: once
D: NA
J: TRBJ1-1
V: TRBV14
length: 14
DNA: TGTGCCAGCAGCCTGCTAGGCTTGAACACTGAAGCTTTCTTT
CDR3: CASSLLGLNTEAFF

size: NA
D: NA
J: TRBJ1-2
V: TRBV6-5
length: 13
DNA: TGTGCCAGCAGTTACTCTCTCGGGACAAGCTACACCTTC
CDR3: CASSYSLGTSYTF

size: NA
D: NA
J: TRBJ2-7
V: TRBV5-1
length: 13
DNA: TGCGCCAGTACCGACAAGTCCCCCTACGAGCAGTACTTC
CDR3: CASTDKSPYEQYF

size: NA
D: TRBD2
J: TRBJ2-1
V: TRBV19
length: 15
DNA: TGTGCCAGTAGCCCGTTAGAGCGGGGTTACAATGAGCAGTTCTTC
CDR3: CASSPLERGYNEQFF

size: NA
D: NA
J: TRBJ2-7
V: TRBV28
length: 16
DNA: TGTGCCAGTCAGCCGATTGACTGGGGGCGAGTGTGGGAGCAGTACTTC
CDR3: CASQPIDWGRVWEQYF

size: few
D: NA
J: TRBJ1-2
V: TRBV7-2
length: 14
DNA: TGTGCCAGCAGCCCACGGGGGAGGGCGGAGGGCTACACCTTC
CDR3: CASSPRGRAEGYTF

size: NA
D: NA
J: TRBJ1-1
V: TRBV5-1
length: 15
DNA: TGCGCCAGCAGCTGGAACACAGGCGAGAGGACTGAAGCTTTCTTT
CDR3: CASSWNTGERTEAFF

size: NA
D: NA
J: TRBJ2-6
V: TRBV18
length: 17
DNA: TGTGCCAGCTCACCAGAGGGGGTGTATTCTGGGGCCAACGTCCTGACTTTC
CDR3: CASSPEGVYSGANVLTF

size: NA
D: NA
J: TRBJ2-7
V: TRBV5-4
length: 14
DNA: TGTGCCAGCAGCGGAGGGGGCAAGACCTACGAGCAGTACTTC
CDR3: CASSGGGKTYEQYF

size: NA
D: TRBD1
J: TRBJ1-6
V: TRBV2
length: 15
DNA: TGTGCCAGCAACCTCCCGGGACAGACCTCTTCACCCCTCCACTTT
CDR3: CASNLPGQTSSPLHF

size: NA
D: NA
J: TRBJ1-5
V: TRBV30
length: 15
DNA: TGTGCCTGGAGTGAGCTAACAGGGACGGCACAGCCCCAGCATTTT
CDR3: CAWSELTGTAQPQHF

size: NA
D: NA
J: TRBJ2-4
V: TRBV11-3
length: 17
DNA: TGTGCCAGCAGCTTTGGTCCGGGGATGATTGCCAAAAACATTCAGTACTTC
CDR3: CASSFGPGMIAKNIQYF